The present TCR beta chain was sequenced within a study of identical twins. The CDR3 is 14 residues long. V dropped 0 bases and J dropped 5 bases, with 13 bases sitting between them. Germline-derived CDR1 and CDR2 are DFQATT and SNEGSKA (reference sequence). The table lists this clonotype with many counts. TCRdb redid the calling of the 5' RACE reads with MiXCR, one entry per CDR3 protein. The sample contains hundreds of thousands of distinct CDR3 sequences, over 8.5% of which appear only once. This same sample was also taken into another study, of yellow fever vaccine responses in identical twins.

This receptor was identified in a young woman in good health. The sample was PBMCs. The chain links TRBV20-1 to TRBJ1-1, with D perhaps TRBD1 (6 bases). CDR3 protein: CSARDSPGVTEAFF. Here the CDR3 DNA reads TGCAGTGCTAGAGATTCCCCAGGGGTAACTGAAGCTTTCTTT.